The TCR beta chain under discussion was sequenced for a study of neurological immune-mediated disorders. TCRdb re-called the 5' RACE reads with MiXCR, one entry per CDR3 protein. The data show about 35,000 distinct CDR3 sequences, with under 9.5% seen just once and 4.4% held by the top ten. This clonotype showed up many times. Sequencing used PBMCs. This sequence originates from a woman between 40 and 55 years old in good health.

CDR3 region: CASSLGSAETGNTIYF. The CDR3, as DNA: TGCGCCAGCAGCTTGGGCAGCGCTGAAACTGGAAACACCATATATTTT. The chain uses TRBV5-1 and TRBJ1-3; D gene unclear. With 0 bases removed from V and 2 bases from J, the gap between germline ends came to 12 bases. The CDR3 loop spans 16 amino acids. Per germline, CDR1 SGHRS and CDR2 YFSETQ.